These 15 T cell receptor beta chains originate from one sample sequenced in a study of Graves' ophthalmopathy and Graves' hyperthyroidism. The sequenced template was RNA, covering the TCR beta CDR3 region. A first-round RT-PCR used HTBI primers, followed by a second-round multiplex PCR. Via MiXCR, TCRdb re-called the multiplex PCR reads, giving one row per CDR3 protein. The profile shows 600,000 to 950,000 distinct CDR3 sequences, 40% of them singletons. The sequenced sample consisted of peripheral blood. The source of these receptors is an adult man with Graves' ophthalmopathy.

A few counts support this clonotype. The chain employs TRBV13 and TRBJ2-7; 8 nucleotides match TRBD2. Losses at the gene ends were 5 bases for V and 4 bases for J; bases not matched to a gene: 7. CDR1 PRHDT and CDR2 FYEKMQ come from the germline V gene (reference sequence). There are 14 residues in the CDR3. CDR3 loop: CASSMFSGVYEQYF. Here the CDR3 DNA reads TGTGCCAGCAGCATGTTTAGCGGGGTTTACGAGCAGTACTTC. The full variable domain, rest sourced from reference TRBV13 and TRBJ2-7, is AAGVIQSPRHLIKEKRETATLKCYPIPRHDTVYWYQQGPGQDPQFLISFYEKMQSDKGSIPDRFSAQQFSDYHSELNMSSLELGDSALYFCASSMFSGVYEQYFGPGTRLTVT.

This clonotype was recorded at least ten times. The rearrangement links TRBV29-1 to TRBJ1-2; 7 nucleotides line up with TRBD1. With 7 bases clipped from V and 4 bases from J, the junction kept 12 bases outside the gene matches. The CDR3 loop spans 14 amino acids. Germline V gene sequence: CDR1 SQVTM, CDR2 ANQGSEA. In DNA, the CDR3 is TGCAGCGCGCAGGGGGGACAGAAAGCCTATGGCTACACCTTC. As protein: CSAQGGQKAYGYTF.

This clonotype occurred many times. The gene calls are TRBV7-2 and TRBJ2-5; a possible D gene is TRBD1 (6 bases). There are 16 residues in the CDR3. V lost 0 bases and J lost 5, with 16 bases in between. CDR1 is SGHTA and CDR2 is FQGNSA in the germline V gene. The CDR3 nucleotides are TGTGCCAGCAGCTTAGCGCGTTTACAGGGATTCGAGACCCAGTACTTC. Protein sequence: CASSLARLQGFETQYF.

The V and J genes are TRBV6-1 and TRBJ2-6; possible D gene TRBD2, 5 bases. Trimming pared 2 bases from V and 6 bases from J, leaving 14 bases between. The germline gives CDR1 MNHNS, CDR2 SASEGT. The CDR3 runs 16 residues. CDR3 sequence: CASSETRVPTANVLTF. CDR3 DNA: TGTGCCAGCAGTGAAACTAGGGTTCCCACGGCCAACGTCCTGACTTTC.

The chain combines TRBV9 with TRBJ1-1, with D maybe TRBD1 (5 bases). Germline V gene sequence: CDR1 SGDLS, CDR2 YYNGEE. The CDR3 contains 14 residues. The V and J ends lost 5 bases and 5 bases respectively, with 16 bases between them. The CDR3 DNA is TGTGCCAGCAGTTACCTCGGGGAGGGGACTGAAGCTTTCTTT. It translates to CASSYLGEGTEAFF.

Of note for this clonotype: One end of the junction varies from germline; a read error may be responsible. J is TRBJ1-1 and V is TRBV10-3, with TRBD1 matching 10 bases. The CDR3 totals 13 residues. The V gene's germline CDR1 is ENHRY and CDR2 SYGVKD. The CDR3 loop is CASSDGTGVGAFF. The CDR3 DNA sequence: TGTGCCAGCAGTGACGGGACAGGGGTGGGTGCTTTCTTT.

This clonotype showed up just once. The CDR3 DNA is TGCAGTGCAGGGTGGAGGGAAAAACTGTTTTTT. Its protein is CSAGWREKLFF. The chain is built from TRBV20-1 and TRBJ1-4; D is ambiguous. V was clipped by 6 bases and J by 8 bases, with 10 bases between them. Looked up from germline, CDR1 is DFQATT and CDR2 is SNEGSKA (reference sequence). The CDR3 length is 11 residues.

This clonotype was recorded many times. V usage is TRBV2 and J usage is TRBJ1-2, with TRBD1 identical over 7 bases. V dropped 4 bases and J dropped 7; count of bases not matched to a gene: 3. The CDR3 has 12 amino acids. Germline V CDR1 and CDR2: SNHLY, FYNNEI. In DNA form, the CDR3 reads TGTGCCAGCAGTGGGGACAGACGTGGCTACACCTTC. Protein product: CASSGDRRGYTF.

At least ten counts were recorded for this clonotype. The V call is TRBV29-1, the J call TRBJ2-6; D uncertain. V shed 4 bases and J shed 2 bases, with 9 bases lying between them. CDR3 size: 14 residues. Germline values: CDR1 SQVTM, CDR2 ANQGSEA. CDR3 nucleotide sequence: TGCAGCGTTGGTGGTAGGGCTGGGGCCAACGTCCTGACTTTC. This codes for CSVGGRAGANVLTF.

There are many counts of this clonotype. The chain joins TRBV2 to TRBJ1-1; no reliable D call. From germline, CDR1 is SNHLY and CDR2 FYNNEI. Trimming took 1 base from V and 5 from J, leaving 8 bases between them. The CDR3 totals 13 residues. CDR3 sequence reads: CASSEGLHTEAFF. CDR3 sequence (DNA): TGTGCCAGCAGTGAAGGGCTACATACTGAAGCTTTCTTT.

This clonotype was detected only a few times. This chain joins TRBV19 and TRBJ1-6; D not resolved. The CDR3 contains 12 residues. V lost 9 bases and J 8 bases, leaving 11 bases between the germline ends. CDR1 LNHDA and CDR2 SQIVND come from the germline V gene (reference sequence). The CDR3 nucleotides are TGTGCCAGCTCACCCATCGATTCACCCCTCCACTTT. Translated, it gives CASSPIDSPLHF.

This clonotype occurred a few times. J is TRBJ2-7 and V is TRBV2; 7 bases agree with TRBD2. Germline V CDR1 and CDR2: SNHLY, FYNNEI. V shed 0 bases, J shed 7 bases, and the junction held 9 bases outside the gene matches. The CDR3 spans 15 residues. CDR3 DNA: TGTGCCAGCAGTGAAGCGGCCGGGGGGAGAGGAGAGCAGTACTTC. Amino acids: CASSEAAGGRGEQYF.

This clonotype was picked up many times. This chain uses TRBV14 with TRBJ1-6, with D possibly matching TRBD1 (6 bases). V lost 4 bases to trimming and J lost 10 bases, with 17 bases between them. CDR3 size: 15 residues. Germline V gene lookup returns CDR1 SGHDN and CDR2 FVKESK. The CDR3 DNA is TGTGCCAGCAGCCCTCGACAGGCGAGAGGGTCACCCCTCCACTTT. Translation gives CASSPRQARGSPLHF.

At least ten counts were recorded for this clonotype. The chain has TRBV10-2 and TRBJ1-1, with a tentative D call TRBD1 (6 bases). The germline V gene encodes CDR1 WSHSY and CDR2 SAAADI. Trimming took 6 bases from V and 5 from J, leaving 16 bases between them. The CDR3 loop spans 14 amino acids. Here the CDR3 DNA reads TGCGCCAGCAGGCAAACAGGGACGGCTACTGAAGCTTTCTTT. It translates to CASRQTGTATEAFF.

With respect to this clonotype: This may stem from a read error, because a much larger clone lies one nucleotide away. V is TRBV7-2 and J is TRBJ2-7; TRBD1 is a possible D gene (5 bases). The CDR3 has 15 residues. Germline CDR1 reads SGHTA; CDR2 reads FQGNSA. The CDR3 region has the DNA TGTGCCAGCAGCCCCCGACAGTTTGCGTCCTACGAGCGGTACTTC. It codes for CASSPRQFASYERYF.